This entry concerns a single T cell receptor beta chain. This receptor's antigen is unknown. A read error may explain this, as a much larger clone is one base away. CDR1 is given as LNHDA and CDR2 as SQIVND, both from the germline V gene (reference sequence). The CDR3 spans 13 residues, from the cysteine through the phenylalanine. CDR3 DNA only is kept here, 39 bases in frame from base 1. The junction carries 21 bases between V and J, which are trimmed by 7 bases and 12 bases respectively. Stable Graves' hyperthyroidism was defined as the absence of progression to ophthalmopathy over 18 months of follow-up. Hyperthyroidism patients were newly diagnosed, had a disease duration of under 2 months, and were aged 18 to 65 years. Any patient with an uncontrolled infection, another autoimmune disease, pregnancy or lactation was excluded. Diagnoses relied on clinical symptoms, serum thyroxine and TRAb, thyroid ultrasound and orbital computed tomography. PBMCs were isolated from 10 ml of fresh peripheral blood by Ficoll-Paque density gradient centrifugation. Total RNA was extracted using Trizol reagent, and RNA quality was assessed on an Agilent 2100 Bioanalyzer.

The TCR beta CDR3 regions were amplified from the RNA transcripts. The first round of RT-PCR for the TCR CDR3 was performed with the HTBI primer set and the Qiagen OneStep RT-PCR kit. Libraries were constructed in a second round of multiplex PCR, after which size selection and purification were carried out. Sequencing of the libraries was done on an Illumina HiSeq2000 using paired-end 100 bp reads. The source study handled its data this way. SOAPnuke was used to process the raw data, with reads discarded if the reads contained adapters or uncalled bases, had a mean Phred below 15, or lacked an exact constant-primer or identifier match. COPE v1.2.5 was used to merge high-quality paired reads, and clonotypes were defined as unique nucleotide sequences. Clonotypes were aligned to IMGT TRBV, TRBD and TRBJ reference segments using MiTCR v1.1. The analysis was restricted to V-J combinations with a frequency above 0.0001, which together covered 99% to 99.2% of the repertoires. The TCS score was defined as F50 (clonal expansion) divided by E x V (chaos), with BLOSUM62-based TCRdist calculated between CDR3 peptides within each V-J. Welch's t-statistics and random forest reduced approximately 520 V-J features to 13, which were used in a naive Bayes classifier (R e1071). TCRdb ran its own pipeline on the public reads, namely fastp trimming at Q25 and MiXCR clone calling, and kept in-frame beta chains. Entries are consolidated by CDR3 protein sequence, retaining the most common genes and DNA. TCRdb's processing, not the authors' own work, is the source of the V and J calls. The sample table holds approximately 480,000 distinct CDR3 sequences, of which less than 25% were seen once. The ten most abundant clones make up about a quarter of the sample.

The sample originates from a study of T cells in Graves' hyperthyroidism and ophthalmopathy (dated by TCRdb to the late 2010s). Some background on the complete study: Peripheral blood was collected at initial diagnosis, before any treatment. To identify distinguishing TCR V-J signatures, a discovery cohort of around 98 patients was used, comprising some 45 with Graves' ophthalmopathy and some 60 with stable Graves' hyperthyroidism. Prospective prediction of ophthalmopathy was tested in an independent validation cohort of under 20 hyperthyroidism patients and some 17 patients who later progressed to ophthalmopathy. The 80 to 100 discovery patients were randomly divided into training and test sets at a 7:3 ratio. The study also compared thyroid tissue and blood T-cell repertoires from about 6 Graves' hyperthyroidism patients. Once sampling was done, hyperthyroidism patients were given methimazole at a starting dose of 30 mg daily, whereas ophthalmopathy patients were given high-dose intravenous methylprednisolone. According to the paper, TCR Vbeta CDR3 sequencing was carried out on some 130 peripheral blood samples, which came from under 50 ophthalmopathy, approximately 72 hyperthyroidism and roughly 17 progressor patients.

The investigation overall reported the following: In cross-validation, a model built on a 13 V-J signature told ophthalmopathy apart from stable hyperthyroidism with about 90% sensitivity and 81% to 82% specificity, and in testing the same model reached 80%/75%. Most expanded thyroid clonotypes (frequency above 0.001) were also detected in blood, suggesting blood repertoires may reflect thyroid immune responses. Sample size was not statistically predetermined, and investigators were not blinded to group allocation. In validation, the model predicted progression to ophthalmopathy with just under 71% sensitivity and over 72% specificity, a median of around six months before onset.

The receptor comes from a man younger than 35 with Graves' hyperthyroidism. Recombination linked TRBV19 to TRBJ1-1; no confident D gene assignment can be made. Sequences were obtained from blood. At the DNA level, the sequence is TGTGCCAGTACGGGCTCGCTTACAGACGAATCTTTCTTT. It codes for CASTGSLTDESFF.